The subject of this entry is one T cell receptor (beta chain). Its specificity is unknown. This CDR3 has 11 residues. Per germline, CDR1 SEHNR and CDR2 FQNEAQ (reference sequence). V gave up 1 base and J gave up 10 bases, with 7 bases separating them. Before sequencing, viral peptide pools were used by the ViraFEST assay to expand antigen-specific CD4+ T cells. Investigators separated out CD4+ T cells once more than nine days of culture had passed. Sometime from March through December 2020, the person acquired a SARS-CoV-2 infection that PCR confirmed. For each well, a few million PBMC were cultured with 8 to 10 IU/ml IL-2 and about 11 ug/ml peptides. Half the medium was swapped for IL-2 medium on days 3 and 7. This sample was taken from a study of vaccination effects on CD4 cells after COVID-19. Study-level background: Samples came 142 and 148 days after COVID-19 diagnosis, before vaccination. Whole-study results and caveats: By a late point after vaccination, infection- and vaccine-induced clones had shrunk markedly through clonal contraction.

TCRdb's copy holds only in-frame clones and misses some; the assay was immunoSEQ multiplex PCR. Counted here are 30,000 to 35,000 clones, 72% occurring once; the ten biggest clones make up approximately 30%. This specimen consisted of CD4+ T cells from PBMCs cultured with a peptide pool, obtained before COVID-19 vaccination. This chain links TRBV7-9 with TRBJ1-1; D gene unclear. This TCR was sampled from a human donor who had a prior SARS-CoV-2 infection. DNA of the CDR3: TGTGCCAGCAGCTTAGGTCGCCGAGCTTTCTTT. Its protein is CASSLGRRAFF.